Following are 22 T cell receptor beta chains from one sample sequenced in a study of blood T cell repertoires in COVID-19. The repertoire was sequenced with immunoSEQ multiplex PCR; TCRdb's copy has only in-frame clones and lacks some. The table has roughly 330,000 clones, about 83% seen once. The sequencing sample was made of peripheral blood. These receptors all come from a woman in her forties or fifties with acute or convalescent COVID-19.

The chain links TRBV5-1 to TRBJ2-5; D is possibly TRBD1 (5 bases). This CDR3 spans 15 amino acids. CDR1 SGHRS and CDR2 YFSETQ come from the germline V gene. The V end was cut by 4 bases, the J end by 2 bases, with 15 bases between. The CDR3 sequence: CASSKFTGSQETQYF. CDR3 sequence (DNA): TGCGCCAGCAGCAAATTCACAGGATCTCAAGAGACCCAGTACTTC.

CDR3 region: CASTGTHREQYF. The CDR3 nucleotides are TGTGCCAGCACCGGGACACACCGTGAGCAGTACTTC. This sequence joins TRBV6-5 and TRBJ2-7; maybe TRBD1 (6 bases). CDR3 size: 12 residues. The germline V gene has CDR1 MNHEY and CDR2 SVGAGI. V was clipped by 7 bases and J by 7 bases, with 14 bases between them.

The V gene is TRBV4-2, the J gene TRBJ1-1, with TRBD1 as a possible D gene (6 bases). The germline gives CDR1 LGHNA, CDR2 YNFKEQ. The V and J ends lost 0 bases and 2 bases respectively, with 13 bases between them. The CDR3 is 16 amino acids. The CDR3 nucleotides read TGTGCCAGCAGCCAAGATAGGAACAGGGAAAACACTGAAGCTTTCTTT. This codes for CASSQDRNRENTEAFF.

This clone occurred once. This chain connects TRBV14 to TRBJ2-1; TRBD2 agrees at 7 bases. The CDR3 length is 17 residues. Germline V gives CDR1 SGHDN, CDR2 FVKESK. The V gene end was trimmed by 6 bases and the J gene end by 0 bases; junction bases not matched to a gene: 11. The CDR3 region is CASRLTSAPGSYNEQFF. CDR3 DNA: TGTGCCAGCAGACTTACTAGCGCACCCGGCTCCTACAATGAGCAGTTCTTC.

The genes are TRBV5-4 and TRBJ2-3, with 9 bases that match TRBD1. From germline, CDR1 is SGHNT and CDR2 YYREEE (reference sequence). The CDR3 extends over 15 amino acids. Trimming at V came to 4 bases and at J to 4 bases, leaving 7 bases not matched to a gene. The CDR3 protein is CASSPRQGGPDTQYF. CDR3 nucleotide sequence: TGTGCCAGCAGCCCCCGACAGGGGGGTCCAGATACGCAGTATTTT.

The V gene is TRBV19, the J gene TRBJ2-3; 8 nucleotides agree with TRBD2. The V gene's germline CDR1 is LNHDA and CDR2 SQIVND (reference sequence). The CDR3 has 15 residues. The V and J ends lost 4 bases and 5 bases, in that order; junction bases with no gene match: 8. The CDR3 is CASSTPGRAGDTQYF. As DNA, the CDR3 is TGTGCCAGTAGTACGCCCGGGAGGGCCGGAGATACGCAGTATTTT.

This chain links TRBV7-3 with TRBJ2-5; D is undetermined. With 0 bases removed from V and 1 base from J, the gap between germline ends came to 6 bases. This CDR3 region has 14 residues. Germline loops: CDR1 SGHTA, CDR2 FQGTGA. Here the CDR3 DNA reads TGTGCCAGCAGCTTAACCCCGGGCCAAGAGACCCAGTACTTC. Translation gives CASSLTPGQETQYF.

The chain links TRBV5-1 to TRBJ1-1; TRBD1 agrees at 7 bases. The germline V gene has CDR1 SGHRS and CDR2 YFSETQ. Trimming took 5 bases from V and 5 from J; bases not matched to a gene: 12. The CDR3 extends over 15 amino acids. CDR3 sequence: CASSSATGVGTEAFF. The CDR3, as DNA: TGCGCCAGCAGTTCCGCAACAGGGGTTGGAACTGAAGCTTTCTTT.

The chain is built from TRBV3-1 (or the pseudogene TRBV3-2) and TRBJ1-1; a weak D match, TRBD1 (6 bases). The ends were cut back, 4 bases at V and 3 bases at J, with 12 bases in the middle. There are 14 residues in the CDR3. CDR1 LGHDT and CDR2 YNNKEL come from the germline V gene (reference sequence). The CDR3 DNA is TGTGCCAGCAGCCGAGGACAGACATACACTGAAGCTTTCTTT. Its translation is CASSRGQTYTEAFF.

The V gene is TRBV28, the J gene TRBJ1-5; 10 bases agree with TRBD1. Unmatched junction bases numbered 10, after V lost 4 bases and J lost 1 base. The CDR3 is 18 amino acids. Per germline, CDR1 MDHEN and CDR2 SYDVKM. The DNA of the CDR3 is TGTGCCAGCAGTTCCACGACAGGGGGCGTAACAAGCAATCAGCCCCAGCATTTT. It codes for CASSSTTGGVTSNQPQHF.

As to this clone: Other DNA variants within this sample encode the same CDR3. The chain is built from TRBV7-3 and TRBJ1-1; D is unclear. This CDR3 has 14 amino acids. Germline V gene lookup returns CDR1 SGHTA and CDR2 FQGTGA. Trimming removed 5 bases from V and 1 base from J, with 11 bases in between. The CDR3 region has the DNA TGTGCCAGCAGCCTGATCGGCGGGAACACTGAAGCTTTCTTT. Its protein product is CASSLIGGNTEAFF.

CDR3 bases: TGTGCCAGCAGCGTAGAGGGGGACTCCTACAATGAGCAGTTCTTC. As protein: CASSVEGDSYNEQFF. V and J are TRBV9 and TRBJ2-1, with D perhaps TRBD1 (6 bases). The V end was cut by 0 bases, the J end by 0 bases, with 7 bases between. CDR1 and CDR2 (germline): SGDLS, YYNGEE. The CDR3 is 15 amino acids.

This clone was recorded a few times. V gene TRBV11-3 combines with J gene TRBJ2-7; the D gene is possibly TRBD2 (6 bases). Looked up from germline, CDR1 is SGHNT and CDR2 is YENEEA. The V and J ends lost 5 bases and 7 bases respectively, with 15 bases between them. The CDR3 contains 13 residues. CDR3 in amino acids: CASSQWTGEEQYF. The CDR3 DNA is TGTGCCAGCAGCCAATGGACGGGGGAGGAGCAGTACTTC.

This chain links TRBV4-2 with TRBJ2-7; TRBD2 matches at 11 bases. V was pared by 4 bases and J by 0 bases, with 2 bases of the junction left unmatched. The CDR3 loop spans 15 amino acids. Germline V lookup: CDR1 LGHNA, CDR2 YNFKEQ. CDR3 loop: CASSRGTSGSYEQYF. Written as DNA, the CDR3 is TGTGCCAGCAGCCGAGGGACTAGCGGCTCCTACGAGCAGTACTTC.

There are a few counts of this clone. The rearrangement links TRBV28 to TRBJ1-3, with TRBD1 matching over 10 bases. The germline V gene has CDR1 MDHEN and CDR2 SYDVKM. There are 16 residues in the CDR3. V trimming: 4 bases; J trimming: 1 base; junction bases outside the gene matches: 4. The CDR3 bases are TGTGCCAGCAGTTCCCCGGGACAGGGGTCTGGAAACACCATATATTTT. Its protein product is CASSSPGQGSGNTIYF.

The chain has TRBV28 and TRBJ2-4; 8 nucleotides align to TRBD2. The CDR3 spans 17 residues. Trimming cost V 3 bases and J 0 bases; bases outside gene matches: 7. Germline V gene sequence: CDR1 MDHEN, CDR2 SYDVKM. This CDR3 reads CASSFHSGVLAKNIQYF. The CDR3, as DNA: TGTGCCAGCAGTTTTCATAGCGGGGTCCTAGCCAAAAACATTCAGTACTTC.

V usage is TRBV28 and J usage is TRBJ2-3, with 10 bases that match TRBD2. Trimming removed 3 bases from V and 2 bases from J; junction bases left unmatched: 14. The CDR3 runs to 19 residues. The germline V gene encodes CDR1 MDHEN and CDR2 SYDVKM. Here the CDR3 reads CASSFGLAARERDTDTQYF. For the CDR3, the DNA is TGTGCCAGCAGTTTTGGACTAGCGGCAAGGGAGAGGGACACAGATACGCAGTATTTT.

This clone appeared once. The genes are TRBV28 and TRBJ2-4; 7 nucleotides line up with TRBD1. V dropped 6 bases and J dropped 0; count of bases not matched to a gene: 14. Germline V gene lookup returns CDR1 MDHEN and CDR2 SYDVKM. CDR3 length: 18 amino acids. The CDR3 sequence is CASRNPGTEILAKNIQYF. The CDR3 DNA reads TGTGCCAGCAGAAATCCCGGGACAGAGATCCTAGCCAAAAACATTCAGTACTTC.

This clone was counted between two and nine times. This chain uses TRBV7-2 with TRBJ2-1; tentatively, D is TRBD2 (6 bases). CDR3 length: 15 residues. The ends were cut back, 2 bases at V and 0 bases at J, with 8 bases in the middle. The germline gives CDR1 SGHTA, CDR2 FQGNSA. CDR3 nucleotides: TGTGCCAGCAGCTTAATGCGGGACTCCTACAATGAGCAGTTCTTC. This sequence encodes CASSLMRDSYNEQFF.

The rearrangement links TRBV7-9 to TRBJ1-1; D possibly corresponds to TRBD1 (5 bases). V lost 0 bases to trimming and J lost 8 bases, with 13 bases between them. The CDR3 spans 14 residues. CDR1 and CDR2 (germline): SEHNR, FQNEAQ (reference sequence). CDR3 amino acids: CASSLAGPQGEAFF. The CDR3 region has the DNA TGTGCCAGCAGCTTAGCTGGCCCCCAGGGCGAAGCTTTCTTT. The full variable domain, in which reference TRBV7-9 and TRBJ1-1 provide the parts outside the CDR3, is DTGVSQNPRHKITKRGQNVTFRCDPISEHNRLYWYRQTLGQGPEFLTYFQNEAQLEKSRLLSDRFSAERPKGSFSTLEIQRTEQGDSAMYLCASSLAGPQGEAFFGQGTRLTVV.

V usage is TRBV20-1 and J usage is TRBJ2-3, with a weak D call TRBD2 (6 bases). The germline gives CDR1 DFQATT, CDR2 SNEGSKA (reference sequence). The CDR3 length is 10 residues. Trimming removed 6 bases at V and 5 bases at J, with 6 bases between. CDR3 bases: TGCAGTGCCGGGGGAGATACGCAGTATTTT. As protein: CSAGGDTQYF.

The genes are TRBV20-1 and TRBJ1-1; no reliable D call. The ends were cut back, 3 bases at V and 2 bases at J, with 10 bases in the middle. The germline CDR1 and CDR2 sequences are DFQATT and SNEGSKA (reference sequence). This CDR3 is built from 13 residues. The CDR3, as DNA: TGCAGTGCTAGTGAGGGAGGAAACACTGAAGCTTTCTTT. Translated: CSASEGGNTEAFF.